Sequencing of this T cell receptor beta chain was carried out in a study of response to subunit inactivated influenza vaccine. Whole-study findings and limits: The study's authors posited that every seasonal influenza vaccination enlists few new T cells.

Trimming shortened V by 8 bases and J by 6 bases, and 10 bases separated the two germline ends. The CDR3 contains 12 residues. The germline CDR1 and CDR2 sequences are MNHEY and SMNVEV (reference sequence). Concerning this clonotype itself: Its antigen remains unknown.

TCRdb redid the calling of the RT-PCR reads with MiXCR, one entry per CDR3 protein. The top ten hold 2.5% to 3.5% of the sample, which has 450,000 to 600,000 distinct CDR3 sequences, 15% to 20% seen once. The specimen comprised CD4+ T cells sorted from PBMCs, sampled around 25 months after vaccination. The clonotype originates from a man in his fifties or sixties who received an inactivated influenza vaccine. V is TRBV27 and J is TRBJ2-2; the D is unclear. The CDR3 sequence is CASSHPAGELFF. The DNA for the CDR3 is TGTGCCAGCTCACACCCGGCCGGGGAGCTGTTTTTT.